This passage covers 7 T cell receptor beta chains from one sample sequenced in a study of cytomegalovirus exposure and HLA in healthy donors. In the PCR, 60 Vbeta and 13 Jbeta primers were used. TCRdb's copy holds only in-frame clones and misses some; the assay was immunoSEQ multiplex PCR. The data hold around 170,000 clones, with over 75% observed a single time. Sequencing was done on a sample of PBMCs. The receptors shown here come from a man aged 50 or older in good health and CMV-seronegative.

On this clone itself: A junction end diverges from the germline sequence, so it may reflect a read error. This sequence joins TRBV7-9 and TRBJ1-2; a possible D gene is TRBD1 (6 bases). The CDR3 sequence is 16 residues long. Germline CDR1 SEHNR, CDR2 FQNEAQ (reference sequence). CDR3 amino acids: CSSSLADRPKSYGYTF. Written as DNA, the CDR3 is TGTTCCAGCAGCTTAGCGGACAGACCAAAAAGCTATGGCTACACCTTC. Using reference TRBV7-9 and TRBJ1-2 for the parts outside the CDR3, the full variable domain is DTGVSQNPRHKITKRGQNVTFRCDPISEHNRLYWYRQTLGQGPEFLTYFQNEAQLEKSRLLSDRFSAERPKGSFSTLEIQRTEQGDSAMYLCSSSLADRPKSYGYTFGSGTRLTVV.

The CDR3 sequence: CASSSRAGEQYF. CDR3 coding DNA: TGTGCCAGCAGCTCGAGGGCTGGCGAGCAGTACTTC. The V gene is TRBV7-2, the J gene TRBJ2-7; D is possibly TRBD2 (5 bases). V lost 4 bases, J lost 6 bases, and 10 bases lay in between. The germline V gene encodes CDR1 SGHTA and CDR2 FQGNSA. CDR3 length equals 12 residues.

The rearrangement joins TRBV5-4 to TRBJ2-7; D might be TRBD1 (5 bases). Deletions cut 8 bases from V and 0 bases from J, with 15 bases between. Germline CDR1 and CDR2: SGHNT and YYREEE (reference sequence). The CDR3 length is 14 residues. This CDR3 reads CASREDNFSYEQYF. The CDR3 nucleotides are TGTGCCAGTCGAGAGGACAACTTCTCCTACGAGCAGTACTTC.

A few counts support this clone. Within the sample, other DNA sequences also encode this same CDR3. The chain combines TRBV5-1 with TRBJ1-5; possible D gene TRBD1, 6 bases. CDR1 and CDR2 (germline): SGHRS, YFSETQ. V gave up 0 bases and J gave up 1 base, with 8 bases separating them. The CDR3 sequence is 15 residues long. DNA of the CDR3: TGCGCCAGCAGCTTGGAGGGGGGGAGCAATCAGCCCCAGCATTTT. Translation: CASSLEGGSNQPQHF.

This clone is a singleton in its sample. CDR3 in amino acids: CASSLQGSEATNEKLFF. The CDR3 region has the DNA TGTGCCAGCAGCTTGCAGGGTTCAGAGGCAACTAATGAAAAACTGTTTTTT. The J gene is TRBJ1-4, the V gene TRBV5-6; D perhaps matches TRBD1 (5 bases). Germline loops: CDR1 SGHDT, CDR2 YYEEEE. The V gene lost 1 base and the J gene lost 0 bases, with 13 bases spanning the gap. This CDR3 comprises 17 residues.

The chain recombines TRBV7-9 with TRBJ2-7; D is perhaps TRBD1 (5 bases). Germline CDR1 is SEHNR and CDR2 is FQNEAQ (reference sequence). This CDR3 has 12 residues. Trimming shortened V by 5 bases and J by 5 bases, and 10 bases separated the two germline ends. In nucleotides, the CDR3 is TGTGCCAGCAGCCCTGACAGTAACGAGCAGTACTTC. Translating it yields CASSPDSNEQYF.

V and J are TRBV5-1 and TRBJ1-1; a weak D match, TRBD1 (5 bases). CDR1 SGHRS and CDR2 YFSETQ come from the germline V gene. This CDR3 has 15 amino acids. The V end was cut by 1 base, the J end by 3 bases, with 13 bases between. The CDR3 protein is CASSLFSREDTEAFF. The CDR3 nucleotides read TGCGCCAGCAGCTTGTTTTCCAGGGAGGACACTGAAGCTTTCTTT.